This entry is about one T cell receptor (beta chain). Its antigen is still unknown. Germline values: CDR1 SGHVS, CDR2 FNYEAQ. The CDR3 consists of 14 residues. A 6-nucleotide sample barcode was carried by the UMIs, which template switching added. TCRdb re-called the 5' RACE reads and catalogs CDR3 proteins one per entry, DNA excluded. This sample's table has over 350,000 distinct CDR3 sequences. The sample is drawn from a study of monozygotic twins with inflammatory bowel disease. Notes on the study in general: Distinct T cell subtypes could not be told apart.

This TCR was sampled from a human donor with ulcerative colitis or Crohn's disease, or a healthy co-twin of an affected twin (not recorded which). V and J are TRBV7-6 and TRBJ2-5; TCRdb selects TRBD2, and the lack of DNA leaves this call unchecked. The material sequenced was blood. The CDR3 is CASSSNSGAQTQYF.